This T cell receptor beta chain was identified in a study of siplizumab effects on memory and regulatory T cells. Study findings and constraints: Siplizumab led to significantly less abundant alloreactive sequences that could be traced back to unstimulated CD4+ memory cells.

Germline CDR1 MRHNA, CDR2 SNTAGT. The CDR3 sequence is 14 residues long. V lost 6 bases and J 7 bases, leaving 13 bases between the germline ends. The table came from immunoSEQ multiplex PCR; TCRdb's copy has only in-frame clones and leaves some out. The table lists around 78,000 clones, roughly nine tenths of them singletons. Concerning this clone: Antigen unknown.

V gene TRBV6-4 combines with J gene TRBJ1-6; D unclear. Sequencing was carried out using CD8+ T cells sorted from blood. The receptor was derived from a human donor in good health. CDR3 protein: CASRNVERNSPLHF. CDR3 bases: TGTGCCAGCAGGAACGTGGAAAGAAATTCACCCCTCCACTTT.